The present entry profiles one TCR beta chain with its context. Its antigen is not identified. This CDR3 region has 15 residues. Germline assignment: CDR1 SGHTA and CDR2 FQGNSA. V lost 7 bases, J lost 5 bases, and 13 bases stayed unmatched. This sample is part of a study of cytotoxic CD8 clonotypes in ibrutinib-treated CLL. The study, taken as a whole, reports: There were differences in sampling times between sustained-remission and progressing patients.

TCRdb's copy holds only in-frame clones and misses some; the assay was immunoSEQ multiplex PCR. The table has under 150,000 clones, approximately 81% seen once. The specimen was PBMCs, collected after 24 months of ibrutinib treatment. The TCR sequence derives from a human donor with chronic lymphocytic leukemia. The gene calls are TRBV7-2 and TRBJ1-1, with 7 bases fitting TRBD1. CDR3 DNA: TGTGCCAGCAAACGACAGGGACAGATTTTGACTGAAGCTTTCTTT. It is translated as CASKRQGQILTEAFF.